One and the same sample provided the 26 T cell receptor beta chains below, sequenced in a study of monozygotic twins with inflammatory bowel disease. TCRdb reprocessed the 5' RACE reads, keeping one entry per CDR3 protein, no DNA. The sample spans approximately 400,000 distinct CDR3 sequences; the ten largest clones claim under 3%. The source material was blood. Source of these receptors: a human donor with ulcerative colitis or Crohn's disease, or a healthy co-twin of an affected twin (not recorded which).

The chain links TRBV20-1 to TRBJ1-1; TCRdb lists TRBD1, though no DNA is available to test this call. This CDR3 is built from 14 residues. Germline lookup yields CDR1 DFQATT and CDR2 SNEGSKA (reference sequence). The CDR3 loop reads CSAPTGGMNTEAFF.

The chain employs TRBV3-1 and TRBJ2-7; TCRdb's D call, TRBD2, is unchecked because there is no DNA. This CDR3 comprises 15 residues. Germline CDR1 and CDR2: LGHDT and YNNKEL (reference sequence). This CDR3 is CASSQVAGGPHEQYF.

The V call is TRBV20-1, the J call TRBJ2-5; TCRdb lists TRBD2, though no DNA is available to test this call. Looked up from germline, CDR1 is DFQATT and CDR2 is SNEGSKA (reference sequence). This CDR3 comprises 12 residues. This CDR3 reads CSATSGDPRRYF.

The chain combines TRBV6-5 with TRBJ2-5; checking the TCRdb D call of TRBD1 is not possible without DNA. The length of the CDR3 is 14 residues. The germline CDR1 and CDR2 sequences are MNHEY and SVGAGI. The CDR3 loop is CASSFPGRVETQYF.

The CDR3 here is CASRPLQLANYGYTF. The chain couples TRBV6-1 to TRBJ1-2. Germline V gives CDR1 MNHNS, CDR2 SASEGT. This CDR3 comprises 15 residues.

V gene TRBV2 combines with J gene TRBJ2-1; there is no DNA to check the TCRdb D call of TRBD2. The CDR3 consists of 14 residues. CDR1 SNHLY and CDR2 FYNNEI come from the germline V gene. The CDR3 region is CASGSGRANNEQFF. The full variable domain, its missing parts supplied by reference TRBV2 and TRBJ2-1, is EPEVTQTPSHQVTQMGQEVILRCVPISNHLYFYWYRQILGQKVEFLVSFYNNEISEKSEIFDDQFSVERPDGSNFTLKIRSTKLEDSAMYFCASGSGRANNEQFFGPGTRLTVL.

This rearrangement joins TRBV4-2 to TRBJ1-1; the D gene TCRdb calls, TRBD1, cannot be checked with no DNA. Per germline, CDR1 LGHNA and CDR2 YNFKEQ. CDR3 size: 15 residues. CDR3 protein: CASSQDRDRFTEAFF.

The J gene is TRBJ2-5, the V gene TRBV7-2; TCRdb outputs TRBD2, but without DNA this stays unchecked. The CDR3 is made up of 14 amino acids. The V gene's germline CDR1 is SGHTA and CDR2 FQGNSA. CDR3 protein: CASSPGLGFETQYF. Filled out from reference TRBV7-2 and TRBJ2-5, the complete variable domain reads GAGVSQSPSNKVTEKGKDVELRCDPISGHTALYWYRQSLGQGLEFLIYFQGNSAPDKSGLPSDRFSAERTGGSVSTLTIQRTQQEDSAVYLCASSPGLGFETQYFGPGTRLLVL.

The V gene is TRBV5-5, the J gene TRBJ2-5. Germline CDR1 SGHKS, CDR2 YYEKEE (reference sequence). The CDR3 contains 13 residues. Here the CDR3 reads CASSFSPQETQYF.

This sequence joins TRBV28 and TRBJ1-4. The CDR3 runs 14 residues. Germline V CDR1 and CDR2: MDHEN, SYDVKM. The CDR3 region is CASSIPTTNEKLFF.

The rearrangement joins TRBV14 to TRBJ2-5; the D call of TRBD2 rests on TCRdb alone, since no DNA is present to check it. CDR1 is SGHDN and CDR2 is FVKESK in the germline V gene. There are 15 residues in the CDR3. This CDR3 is CASSHRDGSGRAQYF.

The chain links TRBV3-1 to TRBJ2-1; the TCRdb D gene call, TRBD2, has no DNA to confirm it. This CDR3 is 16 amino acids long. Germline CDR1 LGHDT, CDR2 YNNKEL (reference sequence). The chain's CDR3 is CASSQDLAGAYNEQFF.

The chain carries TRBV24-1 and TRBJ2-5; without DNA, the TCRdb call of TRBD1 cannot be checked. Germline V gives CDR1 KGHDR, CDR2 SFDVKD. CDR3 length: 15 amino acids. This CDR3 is CATSDRKARAETQYF.

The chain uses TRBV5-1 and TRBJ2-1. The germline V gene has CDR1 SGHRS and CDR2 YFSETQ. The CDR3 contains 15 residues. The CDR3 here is CASSTSVSSYNEQFF.

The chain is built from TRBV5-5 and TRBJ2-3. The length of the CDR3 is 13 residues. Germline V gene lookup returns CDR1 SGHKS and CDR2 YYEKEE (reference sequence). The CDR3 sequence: CASSLNWEGTQYF.

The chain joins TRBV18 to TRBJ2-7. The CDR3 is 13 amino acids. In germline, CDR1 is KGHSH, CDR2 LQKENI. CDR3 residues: CASSPRRIYEQYF.

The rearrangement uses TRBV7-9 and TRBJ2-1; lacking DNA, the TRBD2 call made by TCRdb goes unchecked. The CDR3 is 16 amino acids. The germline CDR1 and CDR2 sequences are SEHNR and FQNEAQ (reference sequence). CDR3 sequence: CASSLAGLAGSNEQFF.

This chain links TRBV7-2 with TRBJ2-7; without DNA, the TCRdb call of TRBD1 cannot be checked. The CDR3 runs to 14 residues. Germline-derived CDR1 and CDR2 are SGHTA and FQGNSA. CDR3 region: CASSGDIFGYEQYF. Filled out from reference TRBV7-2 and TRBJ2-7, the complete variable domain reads GAGVSQSPSNKVTEKGKDVELRCDPISGHTALYWYRQSLGQGLEFLIYFQGNSAPDKSGLPSDRFSAERTGGSVSTLTIQRTQQEDSAVYLCASSGDIFGYEQYFGPGTRLTVT.

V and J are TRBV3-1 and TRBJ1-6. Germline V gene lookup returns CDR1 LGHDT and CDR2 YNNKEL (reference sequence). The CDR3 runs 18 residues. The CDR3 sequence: CASSPQAAAPGINSPLHF.

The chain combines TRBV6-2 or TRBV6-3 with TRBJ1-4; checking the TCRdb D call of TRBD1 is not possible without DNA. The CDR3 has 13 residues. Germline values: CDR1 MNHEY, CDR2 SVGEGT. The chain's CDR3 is CASGGQGGEKLFF.

CDR3: CASSLEKGSNQPQHF. The V and J genes are TRBV7-6 and TRBJ1-5; TCRdb reports TRBD1, a call that lacks DNA to check it against. Per the germline V gene, CDR1 is SGHVS and CDR2 is FNYEAQ. The CDR3 contains 15 residues.

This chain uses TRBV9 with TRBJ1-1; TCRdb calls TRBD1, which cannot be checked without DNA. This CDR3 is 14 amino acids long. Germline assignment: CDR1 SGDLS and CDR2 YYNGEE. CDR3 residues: CASGNTGAGTEAFF. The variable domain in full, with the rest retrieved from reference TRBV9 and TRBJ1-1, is DSGVTQTPKHLITATGQRVTLRCSPRSGDLSVYWYQQSLDQGLQFLIQYYNGEERAKGNILERFSAQQFPDLHSELNLSSLELGDSALYFCASGNTGAGTEAFFGQGTRLTVV.

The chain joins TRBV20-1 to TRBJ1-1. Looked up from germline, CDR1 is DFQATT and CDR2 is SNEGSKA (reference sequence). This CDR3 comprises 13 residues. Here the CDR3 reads CSAWEDPNTEAFF.

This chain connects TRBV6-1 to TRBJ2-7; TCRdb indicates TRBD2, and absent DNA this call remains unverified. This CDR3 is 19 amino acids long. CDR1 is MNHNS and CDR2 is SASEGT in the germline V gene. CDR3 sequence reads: CASEPNPGTSGGLFYEQYF.

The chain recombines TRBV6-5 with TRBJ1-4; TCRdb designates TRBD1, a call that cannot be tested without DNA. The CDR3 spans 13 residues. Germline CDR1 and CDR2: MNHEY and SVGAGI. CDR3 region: CASRPGRREKLFF.

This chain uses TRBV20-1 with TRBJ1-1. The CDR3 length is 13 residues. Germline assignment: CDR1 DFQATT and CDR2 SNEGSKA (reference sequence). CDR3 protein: CSEAISGDTEAFF.